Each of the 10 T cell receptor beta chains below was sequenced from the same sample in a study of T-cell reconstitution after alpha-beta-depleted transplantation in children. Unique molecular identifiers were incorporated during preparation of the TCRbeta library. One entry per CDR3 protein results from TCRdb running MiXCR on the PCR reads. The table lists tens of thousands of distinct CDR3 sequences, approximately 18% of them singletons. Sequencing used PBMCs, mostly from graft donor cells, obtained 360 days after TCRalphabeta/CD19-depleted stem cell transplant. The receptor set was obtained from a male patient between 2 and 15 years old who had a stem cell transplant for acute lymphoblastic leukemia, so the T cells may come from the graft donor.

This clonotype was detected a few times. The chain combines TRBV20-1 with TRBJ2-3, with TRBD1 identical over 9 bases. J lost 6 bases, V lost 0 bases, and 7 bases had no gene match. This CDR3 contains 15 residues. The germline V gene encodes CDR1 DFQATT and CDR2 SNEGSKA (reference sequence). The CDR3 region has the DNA TGCAGTGCTAGAGAGGACAGGGGAATTTGGGATACGCAGTATTTT. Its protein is CSAREDRGIWDTQYF.

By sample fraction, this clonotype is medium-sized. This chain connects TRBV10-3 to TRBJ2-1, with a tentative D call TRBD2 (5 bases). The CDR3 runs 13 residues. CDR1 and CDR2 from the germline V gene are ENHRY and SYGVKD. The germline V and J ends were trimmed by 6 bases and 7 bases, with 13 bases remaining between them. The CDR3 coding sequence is TGTGCCATCAGGGACTTTACTAGGAATGAGCAGTTCTTC. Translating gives CAIRDFTRNEQFF.

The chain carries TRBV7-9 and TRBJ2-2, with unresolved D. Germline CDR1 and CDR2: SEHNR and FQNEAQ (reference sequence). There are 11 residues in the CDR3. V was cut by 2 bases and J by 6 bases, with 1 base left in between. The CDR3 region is CASSLPGELFF. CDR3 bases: TGTGCCAGCAGCTTACCCGGGGAGCTGTTTTTT.

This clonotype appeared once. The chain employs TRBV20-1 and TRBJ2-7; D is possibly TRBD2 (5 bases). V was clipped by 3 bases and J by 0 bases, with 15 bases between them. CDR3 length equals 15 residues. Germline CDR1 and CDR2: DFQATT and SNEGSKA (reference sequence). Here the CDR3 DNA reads TGCAGTGCTAGTCCGGTAAAGCGGAGCTCCTACGAGCAGTACTTC. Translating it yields CSASPVKRSSYEQYF.

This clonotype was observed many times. CDR3 loop: CAISEGSALYNEQFF. CDR3 sequence (DNA): TGTGCCATCAGTGAGGGCAGCGCCCTATACAATGAGCAGTTCTTC. The gene calls are TRBV10-3 and TRBJ2-1; the D is unclear. V was pared by 2 bases and J by 4 bases, with 12 bases between. The CDR3 totals 15 residues. Germline assignment: CDR1 ENHRY and CDR2 SYGVKD.

CDR3 nucleotide sequence: TGTGCCAGCAGTTTCGGACTAGCAAGAGATACGCAGTATTTT. It translates to CASSFGLARDTQYF. The chain uses TRBV7-6 and TRBJ2-3; 8 bases are a match to TRBD2. Trimming took 6 bases from V and 5 from J; bases not matched to a gene: 7. The germline V gene encodes CDR1 SGHVS and CDR2 FNYEAQ. The CDR3 is 14 residues long.

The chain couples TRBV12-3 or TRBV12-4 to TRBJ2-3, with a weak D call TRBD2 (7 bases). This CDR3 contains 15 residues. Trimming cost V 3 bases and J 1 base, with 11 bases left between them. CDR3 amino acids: CASSLGGPRTDTQYF. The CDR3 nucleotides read TGTGCCAGCAGTTTGGGGGGGCCACGCACAGATACGCAGTATTTT.

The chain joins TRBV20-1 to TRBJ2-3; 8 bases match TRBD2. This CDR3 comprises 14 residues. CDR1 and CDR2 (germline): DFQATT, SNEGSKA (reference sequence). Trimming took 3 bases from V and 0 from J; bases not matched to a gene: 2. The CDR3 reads CSARASGSTDTQYF. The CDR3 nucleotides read TGCAGTGCTAGGGCTAGCGGGAGCACAGATACGCAGTATTTT.

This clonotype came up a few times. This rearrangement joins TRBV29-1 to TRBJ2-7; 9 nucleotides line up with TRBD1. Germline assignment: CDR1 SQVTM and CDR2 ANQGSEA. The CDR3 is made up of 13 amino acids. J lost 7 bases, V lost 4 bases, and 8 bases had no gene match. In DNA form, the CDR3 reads TGCAGCGTTGGGAACAGGGGGCTATGGGAGCAGTACTTC. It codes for CSVGNRGLWEQYF.

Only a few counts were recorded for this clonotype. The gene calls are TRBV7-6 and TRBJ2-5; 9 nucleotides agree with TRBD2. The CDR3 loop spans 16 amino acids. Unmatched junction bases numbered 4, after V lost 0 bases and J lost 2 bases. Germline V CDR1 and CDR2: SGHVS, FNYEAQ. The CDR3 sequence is CASSLAPSGVQETQYF. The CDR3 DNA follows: TGTGCCAGCAGCTTAGCGCCTAGCGGGGTACAAGAGACCCAGTACTTC.